This T cell receptor (beta chain) stems from a study of siplizumab effects on memory and regulatory T cells. Findings and limits, study-wide: The naive T cell population seemed more diverse than memory cells and seemed a major contributor to the alloresponse. Siplizumab significantly lowered the alloreactive sequences that could be traced to unstimulated CD4+ memory cells.

Worth noting for this clone: Its antigen is unidentified.

Repertoires were generated with immunoSEQ multiplex PCR, while TCRdb's copy carries only in-frame clones and drops some. This table holds over 100,000 clones, around 92% found once. V dropped 4 bases and J dropped 2 bases, with 10 bases sitting between them. This CDR3 is built from 15 residues. Per germline, CDR1 SGDLS and CDR2 YYNGEE. The source is a human donor in good health. V usage is TRBV9 and J usage is TRBJ1-6; D not resolved. The sequenced material came from Tregs sorted from blood. The CDR3 DNA reads TGTGCCAGCAGCCCCCCCGGGGCCTATAATTCACCCCTCCACTTT. As protein: CASSPPGAYNSPLHF.